This TCR beta chain was recorded in a study of blood T cell repertoires in COVID-19. The wider study: Samples representing acute and convalescent COVID-19 were sourced from the United States, Italy and Spain. T cells, B-cell-depleted T cells, or PBMCs supplied cDNA or gDNA.

Original handling: The assay estimated nucleated cells by amplifying reference gene primers. TCRdb's table, derived via immunoSEQ multiplex PCR, lists solely in-frame clones and lacks some. The V and J calls and clone size are taken from that table; D and trimming were inferred from the DNA. The sample shows under 130,000 clones, nearly 90% of them seen only once. V shed 3 bases and J 2 bases; nucleotides not matched to a gene: 4. Per the germline V gene, CDR1 is ENHRY and CDR2 is SYGVKD. This CDR3 is 15 amino acids long. The chain joins TRBV10-3 to TRBJ2-5, with 9 bases that match TRBD1. This sequence originates from a man aged 50-60 years in a cohort sampled during active COVID-19. Sequenced: peripheral blood. The CDR3 DNA follows: TGTGCCATCAGTGATCCTGACAGGGGGCAAGAGACCCAGTACTTC. It is translated as CAISDPDRGQETQYF.